Each of the 9 T cell receptor beta chains below was sequenced from the same sample in a study of blood T cell repertoires in COVID-19. Only in-frame clones appear in the TCRdb table, and some are missing; sequencing was by immunoSEQ multiplex PCR. The table shows some 48,000 clones, with approximately 88% occurring only once. The sample consisted of peripheral blood. All receptors derive from a human donor in a cohort sampled during active COVID-19.

The chain links TRBV27 to TRBJ2-6; D is unresolved. The germline gives CDR1 MNHEY, CDR2 SMNVEV (reference sequence). V shed 6 bases and J shed 0 bases, with 6 bases lying between them. There are 14 residues in the CDR3. The CDR3 protein is CASSPLSGANVLTF. For the CDR3, the DNA is TGTGCCAGCAGCCCCCTCTCTGGGGCCAACGTCCTGACTTTC.

The sample holds one count of this clone. The rearrangement links TRBV11-2 to TRBJ1-5; no clear D. The V gene lost 5 bases and the J gene lost 4 bases, with 9 bases spanning the gap. The CDR3 is 13 residues long. Germline values: CDR1 SGHAT, CDR2 FQNNGV. The CDR3 loop is CASSPIENQPQHF. CDR3 bases: TGTGCCAGCAGCCCTATTGAAAATCAGCCCCAGCATTTT.

This clone was picked up one time. V gene TRBV6-2 or TRBV6-3 combines with J gene TRBJ2-5, with 9 positions matching TRBD1. After removal of 6 bases from V and 4 bases from J, the junction contained 6 bases not matched to a gene. CDR3 length: 14 amino acids. Germline V gives CDR1 MNHEY, CDR2 SVGEGT. This chain's CDR3 is CASRPTGGGETQYF. In DNA form, the CDR3 reads TGTGCCAGCAGGCCTACAGGGGGCGGAGAGACCCAGTACTTC.

This chain uses TRBV5-1 with TRBJ2-3; D remains ambiguous. V was pared by 4 bases and J by 1 base, with 13 bases between. The germline V gene encodes CDR1 SGHRS and CDR2 YFSETQ. The CDR3 sequence is 15 residues long. This CDR3 is CASSPNGWGTDTQYF. The CDR3 DNA is TGCGCCAGCAGCCCCAACGGGTGGGGCACAGATACGCAGTATTTT.

V and J are TRBV7-8 and TRBJ1-4; no reliable D call. Trimming cost V 7 bases and J 5 bases, with 14 bases left between them. Germline CDR1 is SGHVS and CDR2 is FQNEAQ. This CDR3 is 14 amino acids long. The CDR3 protein is CASTLGNFNEKLFF. The CDR3 nucleotides are TGTGCCAGCACCCTAGGCAACTTCAATGAAAAACTGTTTTTT.

The chain is built from TRBV30 and TRBJ1-2; maybe TRBD1 (5 bases). Germline lookup yields CDR1 GTSNPN and CDR2 SVGIG (reference sequence). The CDR3 is 13 amino acids. V lost 3 bases and J 7 bases, leaving 15 bases between the germline ends. This CDR3 is CAWRRQGPGGYTF. Written as DNA, the CDR3 is TGTGCCTGGAGGCGTCAGGGCCCGGGTGGCTACACCTTC. The whole variable domain, filled in from reference TRBV30 and TRBJ1-2, reads SQTIHQWPATLVQPVGSPLSLECTVEGTSNPNLYWYRQAAGRGLQLLFYSVGIGQISSEVPQNLSASRPQDRQFILSSKKLLLSDSGFYLCAWRRQGPGGYTFGSGTRLTVV.

This clone has a single count. Here the CDR3 DNA reads TGCAGTGCTAGTGGGCATTCTGGGGCCAACGTCCTGACTTTC. This encodes CSASGHSGANVLTF. The rearrangement links TRBV20-1 to TRBJ2-6, with D unresolved. The CDR3 contains 14 residues. Germline CDR1 reads DFQATT; CDR2 reads SNEGSKA (reference sequence). The V gene lost 3 bases and the J gene lost 1 base, with 7 bases spanning the gap.

The chain has TRBV7-2 and TRBJ2-7, with 7 bases aligning to TRBD2. CDR1 is SGHTA and CDR2 is FQGNSA in the germline V gene. The CDR3 length is 15 residues. The V segment lost 2 bases and the J segment 6 bases; nucleotides outside the gene matches: 10. For the CDR3, the DNA is TGTGCCAGCAGCTTACGGCTAGCGGAGGCGGTCGAGCAGTACTTC. This sequence encodes CASSLRLAEAVEQYF.

The CDR3 loop is CASSRAAGTDTQYF. The CDR3 coding sequence is TGTGCCAGCAGCCGAGCGGCGGGGACAGATACGCAGTATTTT. The V gene is TRBV3-1 (or the pseudogene TRBV3-2), the J gene TRBJ2-3; D may be TRBD2 (6 bases). The CDR3 loop spans 14 amino acids. Looked up from germline, CDR1 is LGHDT and CDR2 is YNNKEL (reference sequence). Between the trimmed V and J ends, which lost 4 bases and 3 bases, there was a span of 11 bases.